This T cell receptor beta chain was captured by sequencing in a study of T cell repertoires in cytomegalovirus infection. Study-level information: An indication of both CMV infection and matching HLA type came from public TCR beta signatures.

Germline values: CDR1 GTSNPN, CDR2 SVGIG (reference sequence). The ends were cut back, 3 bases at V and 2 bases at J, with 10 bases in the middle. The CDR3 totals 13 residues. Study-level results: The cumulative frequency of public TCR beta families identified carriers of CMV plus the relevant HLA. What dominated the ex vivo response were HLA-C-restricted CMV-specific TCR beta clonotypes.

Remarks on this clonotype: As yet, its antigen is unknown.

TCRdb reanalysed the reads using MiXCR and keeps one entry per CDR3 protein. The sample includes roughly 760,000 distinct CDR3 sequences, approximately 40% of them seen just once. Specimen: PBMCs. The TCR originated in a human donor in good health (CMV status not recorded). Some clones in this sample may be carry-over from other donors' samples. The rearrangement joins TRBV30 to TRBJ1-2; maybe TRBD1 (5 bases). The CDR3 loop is CAWRGHKNYGYTF. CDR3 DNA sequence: TGTGCCTGGAGGGGGCACAAGAACTATGGCTACACCTTC.